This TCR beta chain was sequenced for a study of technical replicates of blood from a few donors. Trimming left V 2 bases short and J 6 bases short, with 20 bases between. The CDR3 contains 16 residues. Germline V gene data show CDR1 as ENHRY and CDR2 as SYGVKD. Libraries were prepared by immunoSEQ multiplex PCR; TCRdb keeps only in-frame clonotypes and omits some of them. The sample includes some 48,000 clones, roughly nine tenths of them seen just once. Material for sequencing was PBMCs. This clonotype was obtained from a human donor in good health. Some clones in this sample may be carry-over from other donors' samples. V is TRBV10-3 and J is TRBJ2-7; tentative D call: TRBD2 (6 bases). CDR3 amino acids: CAISESGSIGGGEQYF. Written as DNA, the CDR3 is TGTGCCATCAGTGAGAGTGGGTCCATCGGGGGTGGCGAGCAGTACTTC.